Presented here are 15 T cell receptor beta chains from one specimen sequenced in a study of cytomegalovirus exposure and HLA in healthy donors. The PCR contained 60 Vbeta and 13 Jbeta primers. Profiling relied on immunoSEQ multiplex PCR, and the TCRdb table lists in-frame clones only, not all of them. The sample holds fewer than 200,000 clones, 75% seen once. Sequenced sample: PBMCs. The origin of the receptors is a male donor in good health and CMV-seronegative.

The genes are TRBV7-7 and TRBJ2-1; 10 bases fit TRBD1. This CDR3 contains 15 residues. V shed 5 bases and J 7 bases; nucleotides not matched to a gene: 8. Germline V gene lookup returns CDR1 SSHAT and CDR2 FNYEAQ (reference sequence). CDR3 in amino acids: CASSPRTGGRNEQFF. The CDR3 nucleotides are TGTGCCAGCAGCCCCCGGACAGGGGGGAGGAATGAGCAGTTCTTC.

In nucleotides, the CDR3 is TGCGCCAGCAGCCTTCCCAGCGGGGGCAACTTTAATGAGCAGTTCTTC. Translation gives CASSLPSGGNFNEQFF. This sequence joins TRBV5-1 and TRBJ2-1; 8 nucleotides match TRBD2. The CDR3 covers 16 residues. J was trimmed by 7 bases and V by 4 bases; bases with no gene match: 13. Germline V gene sequence: CDR1 SGHRS, CDR2 YFSETQ.

The V and J genes are TRBV2 and TRBJ2-3, with D perhaps TRBD2 (6 bases). The germline CDR1 and CDR2 sequences are SNHLY and FYNNEI. This CDR3 spans 16 amino acids. V was trimmed by 0 bases and J by 3 bases, leaving 13 bases between them. The CDR3 coding sequence is TGTGCCAGCAGTGAAGCCCGGGGGATTACGACAGATACGCAGTATTTT. This sequence encodes CASSEARGITTDTQYF.

The J gene is TRBJ2-5, the V gene TRBV5-1; D is possibly TRBD1 (5 bases). The V end was cut by 2 bases, the J end by 2 bases, with 10 bases between. CDR1 SGHRS and CDR2 YFSETQ come from the germline V gene. This CDR3 spans 14 amino acids. CDR3 in DNA: TGCGCCAGCAGCTTAGACAGCTCTCAAGAGACCCAGTACTTC. It encodes CASSLDSSQETQYF.

The chain links TRBV5-1 to TRBJ1-1; possible D gene TRBD1, 5 bases. Per germline, CDR1 SGHRS and CDR2 YFSETQ. With 5 bases removed from V and 4 bases from J, the gap between germline ends came to 9 bases. The CDR3 runs 12 residues. For the CDR3, the DNA is TGCGCCAGCAGGGAGGGGAGCACTGAAGCTTTCTTT. It specifies CASREGSTEAFF.

The chain has TRBV5-1 and TRBJ2-3; 12 bases are shared with TRBD1. The V gene end was trimmed by 7 bases and the J gene end by 8 bases; junction bases not matched to a gene: 11. Germline V CDR1 and CDR2: SGHRS, YFSETQ. The CDR3 is 15 amino acids. The CDR3 protein is CASSYGGQGAGTQYF. The CDR3, as DNA: TGCGCCAGCTCATATGGGGGACAGGGGGCTGGTACGCAGTATTTT.

The V and J genes are TRBV6-5 and TRBJ2-7; D remains unclear. CDR1 MNHEY and CDR2 SVGAGI come from the germline V gene. This CDR3 contains 14 residues. Trimming pared 0 bases from V and 3 bases from J, leaving 9 bases between. The CDR3 sequence is CASSYSGFHYEQYF. As DNA, the CDR3 is TGTGCCAGCAGTTACTCTGGCTTCCACTACGAGCAGTACTTC.

This chain joins TRBV10-3 and TRBJ2-2, with D possibly matching TRBD1 (6 bases). V was clipped by 2 bases and J by 5 bases, with 18 bases between them. CDR1 is ENHRY and CDR2 is SYGVKD in the germline V gene. The CDR3 totals 17 residues. The CDR3 here is CAISEQPLGAVTGELFF. As DNA, the CDR3 is TGTGCCATCAGTGAGCAGCCCTTGGGGGCGGTAACCGGGGAGCTGTTTTTT.

This clone was recorded a few times. The chain combines TRBV5-4 with TRBJ2-3; D perhaps matches TRBD2 (6 bases). Germline loops: CDR1 SGHNT, CDR2 YYREEE (reference sequence). The CDR3 is 15 residues long. V lost 0 bases to trimming and J lost 0 bases, with 8 bases between them. In nucleotides, the CDR3 is TGTGCCAGCAGCTTGGAACTAGCTAGCACAGATACGCAGTATTTT. This translates into CASSLELASTDTQYF.

This clone was observed once. V and J are TRBV4-1 and TRBJ1-2; 8 bases are a match to TRBD1. Germline trimming cut 5 bases from V and 4 bases from J; bases unmatched to any gene: 6. Germline CDR1 and CDR2: MGHRA and YSYEKL. CDR3 size: 14 residues. CDR3 sequence (DNA): TGCGCCAGCAGCACCCGGACAGGGAGCTATGGCTACACCTTC. Translated: CASSTRTGSYGYTF.

DNA of the CDR3: TGTGCCAGCAGCTTAGGAGGATATCAGCCCCAGCATTTT. This codes for CASSLGGYQPQHF. V is TRBV7-9 and J is TRBJ1-5; unclear D gene. Trimming shortened V by 1 base and J by 5 bases, and 6 bases separated the two germline ends. There are 13 residues in the CDR3. CDR1 and CDR2 from the germline V gene are SEHNR and FQNEAQ (reference sequence).

This clone has only a few counts. The genes are TRBV5-4 and TRBJ2-1, with 14 bases fitting TRBD2. CDR3 length: 15 amino acids. J lost 9 bases, V lost 4 bases, and 6 bases had no gene match. Germline V gene data show CDR1 as SGHNT and CDR2 as YYREEE (reference sequence). For the CDR3, the DNA is TGTGCCAGCAGCGGACTAGCGGGGGGAGGTAGTGAGCAGTTCTTC. It specifies CASSGLAGGGSEQFF.

V is TRBV4-3 and J is TRBJ2-7; 8 bases map to TRBD1. The CDR3 consists of 16 residues. The J segment lost 4 bases and the V segment lost 0 bases, leaving 8 bases of the junction unmatched. The germline V gene has CDR1 LGHNA and CDR2 YSLEER. CDR3 amino acids: CASSQDIGQGRYEQYF. The DNA of the CDR3 is TGCGCCAGCAGCCAAGATATAGGACAGGGTAGATACGAGCAGTACTTC.

The chain joins TRBV7-2 to TRBJ1-5; unclear D gene. V was cut by 5 bases and J by 7 bases, with 15 bases left in between. In germline, CDR1 is SGHTA, CDR2 FQGNSA. This CDR3 comprises 14 residues. Here the CDR3 DNA reads TGTGCCAGCAGCCGGTTCGAGTCCTCACAGCCCCAGCATTTT. It encodes CASSRFESSQPQHF.

The genes are TRBV19 and TRBJ2-7; D possibly corresponds to TRBD1 (6 bases). V was cut by 5 bases and J by 2 bases, with 13 bases left in between. Germline CDR1 LNHDA, CDR2 SQIVND (reference sequence). The CDR3 is 14 amino acids. Here the CDR3 reads CASSFDRSTYEQYF. CDR3 sequence (DNA): TGTGCCAGTAGTTTCGACAGGTCGACCTACGAGCAGTACTTC.